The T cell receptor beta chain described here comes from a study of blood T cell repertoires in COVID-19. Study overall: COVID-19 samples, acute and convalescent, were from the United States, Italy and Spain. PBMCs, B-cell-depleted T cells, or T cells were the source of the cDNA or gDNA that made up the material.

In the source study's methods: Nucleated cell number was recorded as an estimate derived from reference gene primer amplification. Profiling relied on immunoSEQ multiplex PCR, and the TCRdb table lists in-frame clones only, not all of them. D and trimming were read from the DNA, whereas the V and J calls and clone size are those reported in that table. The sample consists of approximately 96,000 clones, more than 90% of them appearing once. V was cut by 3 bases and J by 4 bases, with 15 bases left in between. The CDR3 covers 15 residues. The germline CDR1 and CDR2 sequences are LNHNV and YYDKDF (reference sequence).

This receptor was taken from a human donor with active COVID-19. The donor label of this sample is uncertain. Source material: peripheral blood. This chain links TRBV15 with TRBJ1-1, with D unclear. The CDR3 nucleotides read TGTGCCACCAGCAGTCCTGAGGGCTCATTCACTGAAGCTTTCTTT. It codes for CATSSPEGSFTEAFF.